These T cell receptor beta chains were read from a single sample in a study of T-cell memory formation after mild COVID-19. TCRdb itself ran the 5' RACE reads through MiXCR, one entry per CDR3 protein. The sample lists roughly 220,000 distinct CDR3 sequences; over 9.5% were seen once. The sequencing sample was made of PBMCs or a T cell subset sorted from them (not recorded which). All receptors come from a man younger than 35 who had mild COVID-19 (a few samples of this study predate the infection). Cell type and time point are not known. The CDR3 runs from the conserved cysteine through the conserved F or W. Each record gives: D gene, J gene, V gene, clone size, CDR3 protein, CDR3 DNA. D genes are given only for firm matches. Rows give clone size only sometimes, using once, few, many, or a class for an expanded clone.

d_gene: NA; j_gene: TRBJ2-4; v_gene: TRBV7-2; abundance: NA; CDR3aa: CASSLDRTPNIQYF; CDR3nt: TGTGCCAGCAGCTTGGACCGGACCCCGAACATTCAGTACTTC
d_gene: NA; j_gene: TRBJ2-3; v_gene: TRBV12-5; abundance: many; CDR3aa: CASGLGPTDTQYF; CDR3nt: TGTGCTAGTGGTTTGGGGCCCACAGATACGCAGTATTTT
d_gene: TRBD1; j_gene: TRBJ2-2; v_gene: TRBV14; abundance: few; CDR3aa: CASSQGSRTGGTGELFF; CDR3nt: TGTGCCAGCAGCCAAGGGTCTAGGACAGGGGGCACCGGGGAGCTGTTTTTT
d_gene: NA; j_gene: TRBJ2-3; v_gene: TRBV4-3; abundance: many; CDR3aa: CASSQAARIGGQDTQYF; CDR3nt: TGCGCCAGCAGCCAAGCTGCCAGAATAGGTGGCCAAGATACGCAGTATTTT
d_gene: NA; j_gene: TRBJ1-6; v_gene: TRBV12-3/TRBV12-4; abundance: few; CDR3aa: CASSFMAGDNSPLHF; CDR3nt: TGTGCCAGCAGTTTTATGGCAGGGGATAATTCACCCCTCCACTTT
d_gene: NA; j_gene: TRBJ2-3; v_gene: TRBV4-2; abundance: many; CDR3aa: CASSQTGTLTDTQYF; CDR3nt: TGTGCCAGCAGCCAGACCGGGACTCTCACAGATACGCAGTATTTT
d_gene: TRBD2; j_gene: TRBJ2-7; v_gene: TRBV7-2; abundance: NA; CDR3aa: CASSEGLAGFYEQYF; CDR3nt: TGTGCCAGCAGCGAGGGACTAGCGGGGTTTTACGAGCAGTACTTC
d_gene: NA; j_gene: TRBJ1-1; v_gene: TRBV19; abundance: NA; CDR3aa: CSSSLEGRTGTEAFF; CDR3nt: TGTTCCAGTAGCCTCGAGGGACGGACGGGGACTGAAGCTTTCTTT
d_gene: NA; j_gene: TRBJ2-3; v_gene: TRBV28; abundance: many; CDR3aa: CASSFVTTLDTQYF; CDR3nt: TGTGCCAGCAGTTTCGTGACGACCCTAGATACGCAGTATTTT
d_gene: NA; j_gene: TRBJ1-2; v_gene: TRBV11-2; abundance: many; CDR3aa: CASSLGGGVGYGYTF; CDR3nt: TGTGCCAGCAGCTTAGGCGGGGGCGTGGGCTATGGCTACACCTTC
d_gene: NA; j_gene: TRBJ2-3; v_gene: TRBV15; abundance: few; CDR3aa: CATRNRQVTDTQYF; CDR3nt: TGTGCCACCAGAAACCGCCAGGTGACAGATACGCAGTATTTT
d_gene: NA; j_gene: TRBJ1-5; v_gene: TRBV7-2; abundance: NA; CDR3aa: CASSFRGNQPQHF; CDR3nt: TGTGCCAGCAGCTTTCGTGGAAATCAGCCCCAGCATTTT
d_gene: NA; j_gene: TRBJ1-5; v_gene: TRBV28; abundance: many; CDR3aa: CASSLIAGNQPQHF; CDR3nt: TGTGCCAGCAGTTTGATCGCAGGTAATCAGCCCCAGCATTTT
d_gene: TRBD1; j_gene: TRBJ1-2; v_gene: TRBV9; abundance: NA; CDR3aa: CASSAQGASYGYAF; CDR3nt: TGTGCCAGCAGCGCACAGGGGGCCAGCTATGGCTACGCCTTC
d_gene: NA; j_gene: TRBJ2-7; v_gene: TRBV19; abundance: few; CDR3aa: CASIPLLPHEQYF; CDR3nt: TGTGCCAGTATACCCCTACTCCCCCACGAGCAGTACTTC
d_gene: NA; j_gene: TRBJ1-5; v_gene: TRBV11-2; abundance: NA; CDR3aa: CASSLGGSQPQHF; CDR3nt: TGTGCCAGCAGCTTAGGCGGCAGTCAGCCCCAGCATTTT
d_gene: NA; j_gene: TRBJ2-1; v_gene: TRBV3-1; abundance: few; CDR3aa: CASSELMVQFF; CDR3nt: TGTGCCAGCAGCGAGTTAATGGTGCAGTTCTTC
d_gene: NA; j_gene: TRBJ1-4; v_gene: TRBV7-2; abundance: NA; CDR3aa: CASSHGTITTNEKLFF; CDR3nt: TGTGCCAGCAGCCACGGGACAATTACAACTAATGAAAAACTGTTTTTT
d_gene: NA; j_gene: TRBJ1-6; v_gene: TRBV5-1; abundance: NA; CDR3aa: CASSERRGIYSPLHF; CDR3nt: TGCGCCAGCAGCGAGAGACGGGGGATCTATTCACCCCTCCACTTT
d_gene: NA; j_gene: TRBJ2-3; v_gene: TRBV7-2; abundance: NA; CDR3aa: CASRSIRGIYTDTQYF; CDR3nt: TGTGCCAGCAGATCGATCCGGGGCATCTACACAGATACGCAGTATTTT
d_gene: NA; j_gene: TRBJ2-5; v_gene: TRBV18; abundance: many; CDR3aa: CASSPRVEETQYF; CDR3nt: TGTGCCAGCTCACCCCGGGTCGAAGAGACCCAGTACTTC
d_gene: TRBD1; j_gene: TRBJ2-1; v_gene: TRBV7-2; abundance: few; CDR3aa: CASSSPGQGYNEQFF; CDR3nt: TGTGCCAGCAGCTCGCCGGGACAGGGCTACAATGAGCAGTTCTTC
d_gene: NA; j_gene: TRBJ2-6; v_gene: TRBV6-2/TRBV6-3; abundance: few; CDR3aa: CASKPDTGANVLTF; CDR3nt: TGTGCCAGCAAGCCGGACACGGGGGCCAACGTCCTGACTTTC
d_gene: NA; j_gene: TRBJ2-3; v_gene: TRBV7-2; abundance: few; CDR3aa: CASSLDPGDTQYF; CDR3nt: TGTGCCAGCAGCTTAGATCCGGGAGATACGCAGTATTTT
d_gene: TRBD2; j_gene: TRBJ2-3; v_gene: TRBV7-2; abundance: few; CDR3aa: CASSPGGFPDTQYF; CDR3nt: TGTGCCAGCAGCCCGGGGGGGTTCCCAGATACGCAGTATTTT
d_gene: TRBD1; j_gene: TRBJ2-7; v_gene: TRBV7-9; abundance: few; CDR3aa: CASSLGDRGLGEQYF; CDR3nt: TGTGCCAGCAGCTTAGGGGACAGGGGGCTGGGCGAGCAGTACTTC
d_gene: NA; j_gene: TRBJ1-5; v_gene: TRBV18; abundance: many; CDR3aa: CASSTGGTNNNQPQHF; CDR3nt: TGTGCCAGCTCAACCGGGGGGACAAATAACAATCAGCCCCAGCATTTT
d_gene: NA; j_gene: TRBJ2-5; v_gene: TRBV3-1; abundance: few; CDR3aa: CASSQAAGEETQYF; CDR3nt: TGTGCCAGCAGCCAAGCAGCTGGCGAAGAGACCCAGTACTTC
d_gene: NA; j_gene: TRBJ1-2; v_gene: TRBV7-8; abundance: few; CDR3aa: CASSPEDTHLYGYTF; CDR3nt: TGTGCCAGCAGCCCAGAGGACACCCACCTCTATGGCTACACCTTC
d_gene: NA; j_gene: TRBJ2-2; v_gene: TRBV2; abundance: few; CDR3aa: CASRAAQGLGGTGELFF; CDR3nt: TGTGCCAGCAGGGCAGCACAGGGACTGGGGGGCACCGGGGAGCTGTTTTTT
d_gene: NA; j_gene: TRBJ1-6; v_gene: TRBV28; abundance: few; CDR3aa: CASSLLDTINSPLHF; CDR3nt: TGTGCCAGCAGTTTATTGGACACAATTAATTCACCCCTCCACTTT